Listed below are T cell receptor beta chains from one sample, sequenced in a study of blood T cell repertoires in COVID-19. The table came from immunoSEQ multiplex PCR; TCRdb's copy has only in-frame clones and leaves some out. Of about 140,000 clones in the sample, about 79% were seen once. Material for sequencing was PBMCs or T cells enriched from blood (not recorded which). The receptors shown here come from a woman between 50 and 59 years old who had recovered from COVID-19. Each CDR3 is given with its conserved first and last residue. The D gene is left open where the match is weak. Clone size is not always given. Where it is, it says once, few, many or a class for expanded clones.

clone size	V gene	D gene	J gene	CDR3 DNA	CDR3 protein
NA	TRBV5-1	TRBD2	TRBJ2-3	TGCGCCAGCAGCTTGGGAGCGGGAGGGTTTGCAGATACGCAGTATTTT	CASSLGAGGFADTQYF
NA	TRBV30	TRBD1	TRBJ2-3	TGTGCCTGGAGTGGAGACAGGGTGGGCACAGATACGCAGTATTTT	CAWSGDRVGTDTQYF
once	TRBV24-1	TRBD1	TRBJ1-2	TGTGCCACCAGTGATCGACAGGGGAAGGGCTACACCTTC	CATSDRQGKGYTF
NA	TRBV27	NA	TRBJ2-1	TGTGCCAGCAGCATTCTAGCTTCCAATGAGCAGTTCTTC	CASSILASNEQFF
NA	TRBV30	TRBD2	TRBJ2-1	TGTGCCTGGACGGGGACTAGCGGGAGATACAATGAGCAGTTCTTC	CAWTGTSGRYNEQFF
NA	TRBV5-5	NA	TRBJ1-6	TGTGCCAGCAGCTCCCGGGTCTCCATCTCACCCCTCCACTTT	CASSSRVSISPLHF
NA	TRBV3-1/TRBV3-2	TRBD2	TRBJ2-3	TGTGCCAGCAGCAACCTAGGGCGGGGACTACCCACAGATACGCAGTATTTT	CASSNLGRGLPTDTQYF
once	TRBV24-1	TRBD2	TRBJ2-7	TGTGCCACCAGTGACCGTGGGACTAGCGGTAACTACGAGCAGTACTTC	CATSDRGTSGNYEQYF
NA	TRBV10-1	TRBD1	TRBJ1-1	TGCGCCAGCAGTGATAGCAGGGGGGTTCTAACTGAAGCTTTCTTT	CASSDSRGVLTEAFF
NA	TRBV6-5	NA	TRBJ2-7	TGTGCCAGCAGTTACTCCAGCGAGCAGTACTTC	CASSYSSEQYF
NA	TRBV3-1/TRBV3-2	TRBD1	TRBJ1-1	TGTGCCAGCAGCCAACTAGACAGGGCGGCTTTCTTT	CASSQLDRAAFF
once	TRBV10-2	TRBD2	TRBJ2-1	TGCGCCAGCAGTGAGTCGGTCGGCGGGGGGGCGTTCAATGAGCAGTTCTTC	CASSESVGGGAFNEQFF
NA	TRBV7-9	TRBD1	TRBJ1-1	TGTGCCAGCAGTTCAGGGGGAAACACTGAAGCTTTCTTT	CASSSGGNTEAFF
NA	TRBV18	NA	TRBJ2-6	TGTGCCAGCTCACCTGGCCAAGGGGACTCTGGGGCCAACGTCCTGACTTTC	CASSPGQGDSGANVLTF
NA	TRBV19	NA	TRBJ2-5	TGTGCCACTACCCGGGGTGGCAGGGGTGAGACCCAGTACTTC	CATTRGGRGETQYF
NA	TRBV5-6	NA	TRBJ2-1	TGTGCCAGCAGCAAAGACTTGGATGAGCAGTTCTTC	CASSKDLDEQFF
NA	TRBV4-2	TRBD1	TRBJ1-6	TGTGCCAGCAGCCAAGGGAGGGACAGGGGAAATTCACCCCTCCACTTT	CASSQGRDRGNSPLHF
NA	TRBV18	NA	TRBJ2-7	TGTGCCAGCTCACCTCAGGGGTTATCCTACGAGCAGTACTTC	CASSPQGLSYEQYF
NA	TRBV6-2/TRBV6-3	NA	TRBJ1-1	TGTGCCAGCAGTTACTCTCAGAACACTGAAGCTTTCTTT	CASSYSQNTEAFF
NA	TRBV4-1	NA	TRBJ1-2	TGCGCCAGCAGCCAAGTGTGGAGGGGCGGCTACACCTTC	CASSQVWRGGYTF
NA	TRBV5-1	NA	TRBJ2-7	TGCGCCAGCAGCTTGGCACAGGGTCCCTACGAGCAGTACTTC	CASSLAQGPYEQYF
once	TRBV6-2/TRBV6-3	NA	TRBJ2-1	TGTGCCAGCAGTTACGGACCCGGGAGCCCTGGGGCCAATGAGCAGTTCTTC	CASSYGPGSPGANEQFF